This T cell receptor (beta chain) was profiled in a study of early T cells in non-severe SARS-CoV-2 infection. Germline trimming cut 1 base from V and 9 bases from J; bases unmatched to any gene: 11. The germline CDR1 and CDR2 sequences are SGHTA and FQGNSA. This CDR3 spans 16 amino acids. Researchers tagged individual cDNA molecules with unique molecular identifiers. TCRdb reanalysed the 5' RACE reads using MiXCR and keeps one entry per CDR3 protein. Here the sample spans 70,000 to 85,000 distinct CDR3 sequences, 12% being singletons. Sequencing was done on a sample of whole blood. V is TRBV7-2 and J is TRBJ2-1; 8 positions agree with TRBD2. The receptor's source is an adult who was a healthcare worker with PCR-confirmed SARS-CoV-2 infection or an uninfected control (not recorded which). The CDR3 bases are TGTGCCAGCAGCTTAGGAGCGGGAGCCTACGGTCCTGAGCAGTTCTTC. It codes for CASSLGAGAYGPEQFF.